This T cell receptor beta chain was sequenced in a study of blood T cell repertoires in COVID-19. Study-level background: Samples representing acute and convalescent COVID-19 were sourced from the United States, Italy and Spain. PBMCs, B-cell-depleted T cells, or T cells provided the cDNA or gDNA that made up the material.

Seattle researchers signed up patients amid active infection and tracked them longitudinally. Original processing notes: Estimated nucleated cell counts came from reference gene primer amplification. Using immunoSEQ multiplex PCR, the repertoire was profiled, and TCRdb retains in-frame clones only, with some absent. V and J calls plus clone size are reproduced from that table; the DNA served to infer D and trimming. The sample lists more than 150,000 clones, 75% to 85% seen once, with roughly an eighth in the top ten. The receptor's source is a woman of 80 years or more with COVID-19, enrolled during active disease. Sequencing used peripheral blood.

The CDR3, as DNA: TGCGCCAGCAGCCAAGGTCCTAGCGGGAGCCCTAACGAGCAGTACTTC. Amino acids: CASSQGPSGSPNEQYF. The rearrangement joins TRBV4-1 to TRBJ2-7; 10 bases are shared with TRBD2. CDR1 is MGHRA and CDR2 is YSYEKL in the germline V gene. This CDR3 has 16 residues. V gave up 1 base and J gave up 5 bases; unmatched junction bases: 8.